The clone carrying this TCR beta chain was detected many times. Looked up from germline, CDR1 is DFQATT and CDR2 is SNEGSKA (reference sequence). The length of the CDR3 is 12 residues. The source of the sample is a study of spatial heterogeneity in lung cancer. Time point described: sample taken at primary tumor resection. TCRdb itself ran the 5' RACE reads through MiXCR, one entry per CDR3 protein. The sample carries around 40,000 distinct CDR3 sequences, less than 6.5% recorded once. Sequencing used PBMCs, obtained at surgery. The chain carries TRBV20-1 and TRBJ1-4; a weak D match, TRBD1 (5 bases). The sequence was collected from a female donor with early-stage non-small cell lung cancer. CDR3 sequence: CGKGSTNEKLFF. CDR3 sequence (DNA): TGCGGGAAGGGGTCAACTAATGAAAAACTGTTTTTT.